The T cell receptor beta chain described here comes from a study of control samples from healthy donors and cancer patients (dated by TCRdb to 2018 to 2021). The library was produced with the immunoSEQ multiplex PCR assay. TCRdb obtained this table from immuneACCESS and retained in-frame rearrangements with V and J assigned. These tables miss some clones; where compared with another copy, unresolved V genes account for less than half of the shortfall, and the remainder is unexplained. For this sample the table gives some 120,000 clones, of which about 90% were detected only once. The ten top clones hold about 3% of the sample. About this clone itself: There is no known antigen for this receptor. No much larger clone exists at a distance of one base, and base qualities are not known.

CDR1 is given as MDHEN and CDR2 as SYDVKM, both from the germline V gene. The CDR3 runs 15 residues from the cysteine to the phenylalanine. The DNA shown is the 45-base CDR3, in frame from base 1. Here V drops 5 bases and J drops 5 bases, and the junction holds 4 bases not matched to any gene. Sequenced material: blood. The receptor's source is a man aged 55 to 70 in good health. Recombination connected TRBV28 to TRBJ1-6, with 9 middle bases fitting TRBD1. The CDR3 loop reads CASSTGQGNNSPLHF. The DNA reads as follows: TGTGCCAGCAGTACCGGACAGGGGAATAATTCACCCCTCCACTTT.